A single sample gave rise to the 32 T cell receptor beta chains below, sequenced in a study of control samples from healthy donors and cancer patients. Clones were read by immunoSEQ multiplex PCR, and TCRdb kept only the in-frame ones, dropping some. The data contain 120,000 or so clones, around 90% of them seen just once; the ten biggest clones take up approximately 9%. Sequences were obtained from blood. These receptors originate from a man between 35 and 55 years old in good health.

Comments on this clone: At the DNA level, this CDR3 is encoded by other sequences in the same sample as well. This CDR3 is CASSPGQNTGELFF. DNA for the CDR3: TGTGCCAGCTCACCCGGACAGAACACCGGGGAGCTGTTTTTT. This chain links TRBV18 with TRBJ2-2; perhaps TRBD1 as D (5 bases). The V end was cut by 3 bases, the J end by 1 base, with 6 bases between. The CDR3 runs to 14 residues. Germline V gives CDR1 KGHSH, CDR2 LQKENI.

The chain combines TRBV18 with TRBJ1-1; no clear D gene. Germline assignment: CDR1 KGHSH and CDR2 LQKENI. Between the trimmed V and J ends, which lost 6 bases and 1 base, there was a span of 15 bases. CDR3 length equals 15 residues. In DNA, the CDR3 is TGTGCCAGCTCGCCATCCCCGGCCGGGAACACTGAAGCTTTCTTT. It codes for CASSPSPAGNTEAFF.

CDR3 sequence (DNA): TGTGCCACCAGGGGGACATCGAACACCGGGGAGCTGTTTTTT. Translation gives CATRGTSNTGELFF. The chain links TRBV24-1 to TRBJ2-2, with D possibly matching TRBD1 (6 bases). CDR1 is KGHDR, CDR2 SFDVKD, per germline. The V end was cut by 7 bases, the J end by 0 bases, with 8 bases between. There are 14 residues in the CDR3.

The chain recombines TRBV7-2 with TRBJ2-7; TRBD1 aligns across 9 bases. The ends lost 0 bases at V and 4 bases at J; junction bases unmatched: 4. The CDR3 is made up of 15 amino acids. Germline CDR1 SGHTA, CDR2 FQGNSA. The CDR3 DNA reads TGTGCCAGCAGCTTAGCTGGGACAGGGAGATACGAGCAGTACTTC. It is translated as CASSLAGTGRYEQYF. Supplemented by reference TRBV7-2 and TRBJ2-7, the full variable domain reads GAGVSQSPSNKVTEKGKDVELRCDPISGHTALYWYRQSLGQGLEFLIYFQGNSAPDKSGLPSDRFSAERTGGSVSTLTIQRTQQEDSAVYLCASSLAGTGRYEQYFGPGTRLTVT.

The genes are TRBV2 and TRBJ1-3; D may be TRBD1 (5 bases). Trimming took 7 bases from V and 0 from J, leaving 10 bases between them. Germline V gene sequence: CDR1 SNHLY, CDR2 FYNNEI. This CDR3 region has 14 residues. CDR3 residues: CASTDRFSGNTIYF. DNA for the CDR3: TGTGCCAGCACTGACAGATTCTCTGGAAACACCATATATTTT.

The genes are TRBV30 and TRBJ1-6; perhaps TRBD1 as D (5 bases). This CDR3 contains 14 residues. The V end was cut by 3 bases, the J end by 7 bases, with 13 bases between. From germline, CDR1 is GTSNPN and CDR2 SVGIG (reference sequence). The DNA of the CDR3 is TGTGCCTGGAGGACCCGAGGGGCCAATTCACCCCTCCACTTT. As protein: CAWRTRGANSPLHF.

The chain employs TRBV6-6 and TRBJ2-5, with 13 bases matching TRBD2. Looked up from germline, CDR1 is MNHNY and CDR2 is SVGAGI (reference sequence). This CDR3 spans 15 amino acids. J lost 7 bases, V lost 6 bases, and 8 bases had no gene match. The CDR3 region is CASSQGLAGVGTQYF. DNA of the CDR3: TGTGCCAGCAGCCAAGGACTAGCGGGGGTTGGGACCCAGTACTTC.

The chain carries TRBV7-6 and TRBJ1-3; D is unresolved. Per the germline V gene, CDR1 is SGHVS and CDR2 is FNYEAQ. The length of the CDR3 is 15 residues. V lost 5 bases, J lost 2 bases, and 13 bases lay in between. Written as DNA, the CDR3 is TGTGCCAGCAGCCCCGGACCCTCGGCTGGAAACACCATATATTTT. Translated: CASSPGPSAGNTIYF.

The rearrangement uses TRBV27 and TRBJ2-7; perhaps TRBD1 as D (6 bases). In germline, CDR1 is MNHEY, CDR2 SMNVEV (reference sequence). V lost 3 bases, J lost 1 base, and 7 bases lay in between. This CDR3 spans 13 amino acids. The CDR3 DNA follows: TGTGCCAGCAGTTTCGGACAGTCCTACGAGCAGTACTTC. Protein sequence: CASSFGQSYEQYF.

The CDR3 protein is CASSLAGGLYETQYF. For the CDR3, the DNA is TGCGCCAGCAGCTTGGCCGGGGGGCTCTACGAGACCCAGTACTTC. The rearrangement uses TRBV5-1 and TRBJ2-5; weak D call: TRBD2 (7 bases). Germline V CDR1 and CDR2: SGHRS, YFSETQ. This CDR3 region has 15 residues. V was shortened by 0 bases and J by 5 bases, with 14 bases between the two germline ends.

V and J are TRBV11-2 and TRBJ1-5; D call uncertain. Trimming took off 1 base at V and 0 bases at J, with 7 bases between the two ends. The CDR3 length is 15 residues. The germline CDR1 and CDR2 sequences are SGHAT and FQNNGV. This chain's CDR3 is CASSLAGNSNQPQHF. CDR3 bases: TGTGCCAGCAGCTTAGCCGGGAATAGCAATCAGCCCCAGCATTTT.

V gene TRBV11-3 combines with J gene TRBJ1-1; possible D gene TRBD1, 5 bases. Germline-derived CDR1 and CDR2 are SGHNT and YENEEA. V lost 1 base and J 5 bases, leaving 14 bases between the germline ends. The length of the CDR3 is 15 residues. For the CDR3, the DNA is TGTGCCAGCAGCTTAGTCTACCAGGGAGGAACTGAAGCTTTCTTT. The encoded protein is CASSLVYQGGTEAFF.

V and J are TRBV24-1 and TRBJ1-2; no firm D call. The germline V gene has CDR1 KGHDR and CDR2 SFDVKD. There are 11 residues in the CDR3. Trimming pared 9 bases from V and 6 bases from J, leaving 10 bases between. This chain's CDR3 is CATLVGHGYTF. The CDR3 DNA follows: TGTGCCACCTTGGTCGGTCATGGCTACACCTTC.

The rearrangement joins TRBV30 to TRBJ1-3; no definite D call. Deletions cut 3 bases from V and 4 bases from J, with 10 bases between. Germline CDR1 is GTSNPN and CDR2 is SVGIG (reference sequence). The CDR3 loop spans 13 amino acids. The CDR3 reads CAWRPASGNTIYF. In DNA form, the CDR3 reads TGTGCCTGGAGACCCGCGTCGGGAAACACCATATATTTT.

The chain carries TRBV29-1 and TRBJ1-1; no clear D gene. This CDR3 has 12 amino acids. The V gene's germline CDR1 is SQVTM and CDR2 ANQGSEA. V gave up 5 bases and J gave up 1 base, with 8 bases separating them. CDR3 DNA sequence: TGCAGCGTTTTTCGGGGGAACACTGAAGCTTTCTTT. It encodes CSVFRGNTEAFF.

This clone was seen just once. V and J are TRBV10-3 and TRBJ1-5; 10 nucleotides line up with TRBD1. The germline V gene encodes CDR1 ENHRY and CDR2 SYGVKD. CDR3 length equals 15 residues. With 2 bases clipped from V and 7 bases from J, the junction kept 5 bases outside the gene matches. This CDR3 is CAISEGGQGKQPQHF. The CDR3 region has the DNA TGTGCCATCAGTGAGGGGGGACAGGGGAAACAGCCCCAGCATTTT.

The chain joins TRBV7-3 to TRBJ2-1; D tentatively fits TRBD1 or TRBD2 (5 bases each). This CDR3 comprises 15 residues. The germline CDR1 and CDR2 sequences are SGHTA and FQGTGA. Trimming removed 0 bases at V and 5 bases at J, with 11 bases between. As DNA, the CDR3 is TGTGCCAGCAGCTTAACGTCCGGGGCCCACAATGAGCAGTTCTTC. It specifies CASSLTSGAHNEQFF.

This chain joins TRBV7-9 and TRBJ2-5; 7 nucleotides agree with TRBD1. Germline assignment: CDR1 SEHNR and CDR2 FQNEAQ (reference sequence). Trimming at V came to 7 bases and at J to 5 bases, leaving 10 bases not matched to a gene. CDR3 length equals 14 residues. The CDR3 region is CASTKSGQRETQYF. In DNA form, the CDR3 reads TGTGCCAGCACCAAATCGGGACAGCGGGAGACCCAGTACTTC.

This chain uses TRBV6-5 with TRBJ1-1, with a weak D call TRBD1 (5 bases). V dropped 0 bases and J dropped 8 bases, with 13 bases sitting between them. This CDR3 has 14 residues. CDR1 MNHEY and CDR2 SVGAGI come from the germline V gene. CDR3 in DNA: TGTGCCAGCAGTTACTCCGGGACCACGAAGGAAGCTTTCTTT. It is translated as CASSYSGTTKEAFF.

The CDR3: CASSQDGDTLSSYNSPLHF. CDR3 nucleotide sequence: TGCGCCAGCAGCCAAGATGGAGATACACTAAGCTCCTATAATTCACCCCTCCACTTT. The chain joins TRBV4-3 to TRBJ1-6, with no clear D. Looked up from germline, CDR1 is LGHNA and CDR2 is YSLEER. The length of the CDR3 is 19 residues. Trimming stripped 0 bases from V and 0 bases from J, with 15 bases between.

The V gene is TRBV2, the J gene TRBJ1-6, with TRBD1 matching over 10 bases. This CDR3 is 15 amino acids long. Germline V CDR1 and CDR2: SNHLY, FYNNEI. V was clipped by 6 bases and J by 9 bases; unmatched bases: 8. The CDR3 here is CASSGDRGVASPLHF. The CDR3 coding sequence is TGTGCCAGCAGCGGGGACAGGGGAGTTGCTTCACCCCTCCACTTT.

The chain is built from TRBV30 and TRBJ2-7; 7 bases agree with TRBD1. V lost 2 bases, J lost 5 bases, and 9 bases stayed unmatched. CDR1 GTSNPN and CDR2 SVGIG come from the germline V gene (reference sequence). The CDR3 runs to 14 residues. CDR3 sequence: CAWSTVQGRDEQYF. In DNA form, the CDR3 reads TGTGCCTGGAGTACGGTACAGGGGAGAGACGAGCAGTACTTC.

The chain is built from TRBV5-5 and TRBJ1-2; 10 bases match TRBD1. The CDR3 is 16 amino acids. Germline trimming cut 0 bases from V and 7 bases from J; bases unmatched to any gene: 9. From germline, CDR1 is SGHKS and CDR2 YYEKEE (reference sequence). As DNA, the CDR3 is TGTGCCAGCAGCTTGGGAGACAGGGGGCGAATGGGTGGCTACACCTTC. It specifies CASSLGDRGRMGGYTF.

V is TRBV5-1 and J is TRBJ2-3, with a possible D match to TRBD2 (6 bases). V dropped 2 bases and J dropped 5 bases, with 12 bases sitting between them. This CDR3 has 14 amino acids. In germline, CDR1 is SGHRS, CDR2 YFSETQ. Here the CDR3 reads CASSFGEVGDTQYF. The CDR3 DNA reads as TGCGCCAGCAGCTTCGGGGAGGTCGGAGATACGCAGTATTTT.

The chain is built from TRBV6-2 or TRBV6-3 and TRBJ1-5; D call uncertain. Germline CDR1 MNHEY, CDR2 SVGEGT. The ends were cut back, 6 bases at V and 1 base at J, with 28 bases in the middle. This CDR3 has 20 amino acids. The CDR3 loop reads CASSPRVLTPGLASNQPQHF. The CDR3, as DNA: TGTGCCAGCAGCCCCCGCGTCTTAACGCCGGGGTTAGCAAGCAATCAGCCCCAGCATTTT.

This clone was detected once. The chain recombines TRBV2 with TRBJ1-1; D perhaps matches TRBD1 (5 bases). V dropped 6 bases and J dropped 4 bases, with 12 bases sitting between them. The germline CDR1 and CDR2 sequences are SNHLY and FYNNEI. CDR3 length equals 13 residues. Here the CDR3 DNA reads TGTGCCAGCAGGGGGGGTCGGATCACTGAAGCTTTCTTT. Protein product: CASRGGRITEAFF. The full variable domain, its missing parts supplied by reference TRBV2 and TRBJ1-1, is EPEVTQTPSHQVTQMGQEVILRCVPISNHLYFYWYRQILGQKVEFLVSFYNNEISEKSEIFDDQFSVERPDGSNFTLKIRSTKLEDSAMYFCASRGGRITEAFFGQGTRLTVV.

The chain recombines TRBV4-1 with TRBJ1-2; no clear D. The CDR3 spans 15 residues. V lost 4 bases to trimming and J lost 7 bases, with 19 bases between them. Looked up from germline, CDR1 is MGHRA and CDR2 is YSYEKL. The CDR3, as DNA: TGCGCCAGCAGCCGTGGATCAGCTATGTATGGTGGCTACACCTTC. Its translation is CASSRGSAMYGGYTF.

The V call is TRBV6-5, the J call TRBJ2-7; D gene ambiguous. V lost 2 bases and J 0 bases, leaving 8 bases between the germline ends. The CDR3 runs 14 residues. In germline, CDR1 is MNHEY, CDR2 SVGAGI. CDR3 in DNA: TGTGCCAGCAGTTACACCCGATCCTCCTACGAGCAGTACTTC. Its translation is CASSYTRSSYEQYF.

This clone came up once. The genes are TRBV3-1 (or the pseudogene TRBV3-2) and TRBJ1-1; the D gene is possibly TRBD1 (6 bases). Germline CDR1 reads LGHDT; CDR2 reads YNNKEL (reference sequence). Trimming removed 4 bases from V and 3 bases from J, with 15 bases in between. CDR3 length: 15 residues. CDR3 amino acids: CASSPTLGADTEAFF. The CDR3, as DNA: TGTGCCAGCAGCCCCACTCTGGGGGCGGACACTGAAGCTTTCTTT.

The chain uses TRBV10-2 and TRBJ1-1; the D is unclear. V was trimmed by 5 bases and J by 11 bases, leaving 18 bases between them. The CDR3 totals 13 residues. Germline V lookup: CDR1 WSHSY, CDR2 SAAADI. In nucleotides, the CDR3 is TGCGCCAGCAGTCTCAGTGAAGCCGGGTGGGCTTTCTTT. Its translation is CASSLSEAGWAFF.

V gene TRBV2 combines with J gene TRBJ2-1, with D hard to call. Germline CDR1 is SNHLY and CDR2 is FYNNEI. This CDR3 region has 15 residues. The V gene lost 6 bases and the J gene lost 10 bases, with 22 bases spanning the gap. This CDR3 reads CASSGRVYRVWEQFF. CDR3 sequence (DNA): TGTGCCAGCAGCGGCCGGGTTTATCGGGTATGGGAGCAGTTCTTC.

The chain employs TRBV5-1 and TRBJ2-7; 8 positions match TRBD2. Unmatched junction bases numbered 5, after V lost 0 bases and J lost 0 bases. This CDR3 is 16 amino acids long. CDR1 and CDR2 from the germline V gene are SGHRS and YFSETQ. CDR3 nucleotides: TGCGCCAGCAGCTTGGAGGCGGGGGGCACCTCCTACGAGCAGTACTTC. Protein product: CASSLEAGGTSYEQYF.